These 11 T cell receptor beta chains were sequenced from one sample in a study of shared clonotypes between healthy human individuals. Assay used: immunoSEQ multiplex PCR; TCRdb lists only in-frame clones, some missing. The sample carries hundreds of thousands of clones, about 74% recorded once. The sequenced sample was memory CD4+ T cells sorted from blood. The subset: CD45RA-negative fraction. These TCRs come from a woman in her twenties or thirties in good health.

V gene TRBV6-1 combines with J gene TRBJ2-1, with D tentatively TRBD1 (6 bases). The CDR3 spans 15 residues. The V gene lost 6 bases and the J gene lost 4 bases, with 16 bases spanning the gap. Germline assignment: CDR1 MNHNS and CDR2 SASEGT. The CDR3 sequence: CASRPQGSGYNEQFF. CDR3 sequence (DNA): TGTGCCAGCAGACCACAGGGAAGTGGGTACAATGAGCAGTTCTTC.

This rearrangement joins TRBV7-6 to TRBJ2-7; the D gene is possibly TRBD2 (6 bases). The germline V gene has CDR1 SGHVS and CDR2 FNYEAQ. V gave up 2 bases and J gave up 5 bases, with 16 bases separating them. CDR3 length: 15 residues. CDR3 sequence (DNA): TGTGCCAGCAGCTTAACGGGACTCTCCTCTCACGAGCAGTACTTC. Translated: CASSLTGLSSHEQYF.

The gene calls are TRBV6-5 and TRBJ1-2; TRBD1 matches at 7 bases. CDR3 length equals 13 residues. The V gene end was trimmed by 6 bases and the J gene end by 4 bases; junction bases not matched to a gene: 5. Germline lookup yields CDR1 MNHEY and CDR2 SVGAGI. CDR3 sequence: CASRKGQAYGYTF. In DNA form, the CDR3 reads TGTGCCAGCAGAAAAGGACAGGCCTATGGCTACACCTTC.

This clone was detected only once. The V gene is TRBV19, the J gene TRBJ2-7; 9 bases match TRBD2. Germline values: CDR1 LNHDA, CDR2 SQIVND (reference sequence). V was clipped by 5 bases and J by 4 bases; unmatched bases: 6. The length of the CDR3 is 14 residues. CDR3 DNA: TGTGCCAGTAGTGTTAGCGGGAGTCCGTACGAGCAGTACTTC. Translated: CASSVSGSPYEQYF.

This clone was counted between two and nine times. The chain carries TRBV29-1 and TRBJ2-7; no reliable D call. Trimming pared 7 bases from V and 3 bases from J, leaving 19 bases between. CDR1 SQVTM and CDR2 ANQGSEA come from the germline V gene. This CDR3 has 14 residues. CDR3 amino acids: CSAYDSLLGYEQYF. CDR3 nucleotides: TGCAGCGCCTATGACTCTCTCCTCGGCTACGAGCAGTACTTC.

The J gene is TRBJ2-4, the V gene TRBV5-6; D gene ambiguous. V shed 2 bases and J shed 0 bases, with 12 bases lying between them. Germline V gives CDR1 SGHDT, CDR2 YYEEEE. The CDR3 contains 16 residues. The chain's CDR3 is CASSLYQRLAKNIQYF. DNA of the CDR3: TGTGCCAGCAGCTTATATCAGAGACTAGCCAAAAACATTCAGTACTTC.

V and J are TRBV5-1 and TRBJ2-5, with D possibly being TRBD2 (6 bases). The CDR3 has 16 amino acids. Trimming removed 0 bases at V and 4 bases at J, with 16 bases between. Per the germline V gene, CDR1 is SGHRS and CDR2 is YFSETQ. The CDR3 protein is CASSLGQEGWGETQYF. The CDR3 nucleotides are TGCGCCAGCAGCTTGGGTCAGGAGGGGTGGGGAGAGACCCAGTACTTC.

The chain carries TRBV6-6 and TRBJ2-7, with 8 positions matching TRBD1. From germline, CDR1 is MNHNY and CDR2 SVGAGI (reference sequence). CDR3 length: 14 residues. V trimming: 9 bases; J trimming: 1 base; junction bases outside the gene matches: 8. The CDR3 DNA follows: TGTGCCAGTGATGCCCGGGACAGGTCCTACGAGCAGTACTTC. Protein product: CASDARDRSYEQYF.

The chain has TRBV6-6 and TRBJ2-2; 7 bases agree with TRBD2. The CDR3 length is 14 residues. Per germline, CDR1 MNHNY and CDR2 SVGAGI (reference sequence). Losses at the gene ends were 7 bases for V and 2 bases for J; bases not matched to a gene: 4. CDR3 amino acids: CASKAGDNTGELFF. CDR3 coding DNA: TGTGCCAGCAAGGCGGGAGACAACACCGGGGAGCTGTTTTTT.

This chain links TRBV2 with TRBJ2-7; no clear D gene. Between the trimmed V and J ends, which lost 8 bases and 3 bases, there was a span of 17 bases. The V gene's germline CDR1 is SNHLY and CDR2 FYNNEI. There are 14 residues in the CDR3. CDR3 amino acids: CASLPSGSHYEQYF. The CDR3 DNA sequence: TGTGCCAGCCTCCCCAGTGGATCTCACTACGAGCAGTACTTC.

DNA for the CDR3: TGTGCCAGCAGCTTAGCGCCAGGGGGCGTGTACGAGCAGTACTTC. This encodes CASSLAPGGVYEQYF. The chain has TRBV11-1 and TRBJ2-7; 8 bases agree with TRBD1. This CDR3 is 15 amino acids long. Trimming cost V 0 bases and J 4 bases; bases outside gene matches: 5. Germline V CDR1 and CDR2: SGHAT, FQDESV (reference sequence).